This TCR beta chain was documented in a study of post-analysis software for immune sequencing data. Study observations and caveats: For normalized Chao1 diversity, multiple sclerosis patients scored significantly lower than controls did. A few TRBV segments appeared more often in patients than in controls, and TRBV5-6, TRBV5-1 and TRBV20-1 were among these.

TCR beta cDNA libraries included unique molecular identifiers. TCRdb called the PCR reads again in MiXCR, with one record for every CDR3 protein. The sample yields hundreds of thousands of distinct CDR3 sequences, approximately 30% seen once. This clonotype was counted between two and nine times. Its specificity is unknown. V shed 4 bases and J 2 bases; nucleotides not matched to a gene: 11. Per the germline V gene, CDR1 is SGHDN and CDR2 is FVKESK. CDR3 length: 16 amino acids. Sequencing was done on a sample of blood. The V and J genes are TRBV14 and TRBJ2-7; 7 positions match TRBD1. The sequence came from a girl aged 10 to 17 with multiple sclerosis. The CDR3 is CASSLTVGQAAYEQYF. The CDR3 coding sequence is TGTGCCAGCAGCCTGACCGTCGGACAGGCAGCCTACGAGCAGTACTTC.